This is a list of T cell receptor beta chains from one sample in a study of response to subunit inactivated influenza vaccine. TCRdb fed the RT-PCR reads into MiXCR, producing one record per CDR3 protein. The sample records 290,000 or so distinct CDR3 sequences, about 20% being singletons. Sequencing used PBMCs from blood, obtained about 20 months after vaccination. These receptors were obtained from a man aged 50 to 75 who received an inactivated influenza vaccine. The CDR3 runs from the conserved cysteine through the conserved F or W. D genes are given only for firm matches. Clone size is stated in some rows and not others, as once, few, many or a class when expanded.

clone_size	d_call	v_call	j_call	cdr3_aa	cdr3_nt
-	-	TRBV9	TRBJ2-5	CASSVDQKAVETQYF	TGTGCCAGCAGCGTAGATCAGAAGGCGGTGGAGACCCAGTACTTC
few	TRBD1	TRBV7-8	TRBJ1-2	CASSSRDRSNYGYTF	TGTGCCAGCAGCTCCCGGGACAGGTCTAACTATGGCTACACCTTC
-	-	TRBV5-1	TRBJ1-6	CASSLEQGGSPLHF	TGCGCCAGCAGCTTGGAGCAGGGAGGCTCACCCCTCCACTTT
many	-	TRBV6-1	TRBJ1-6	CASLRNRDSPLHF	TGTGCCAGCCTGCGGAACCGAGATTCACCCCTCCACTTT
few	-	TRBV20-1	TRBJ1-3	CSAGGLSRNTIYF	TGCAGTGCCGGGGGGCTTTCTCGAAACACCATATATTTT
few	-	TRBV20-1	TRBJ1-5	CSARTRTLSNQPQHF	TGCAGTGCTAGAACACGGACCCTGAGCAATCAGCCCCAGCATTTT
-	TRBD2	TRBV20-1	TRBJ2-3	CSADQRGGVADTQYF	TGCAGTGCCGACCAGCGGGGGGGCGTGGCAGATACGCAGTATTTT
-	TRBD1	TRBV2	TRBJ1-2	CASVADRGFVDYGYTF	TGTGCCAGCGTGGCGGACAGGGGTTTCGTGGACTATGGCTACACCTTC
few	TRBD1	TRBV4-1	TRBJ1-1	CASSQKGQGATEAFF	TGCGCCAGCAGCCAAAAAGGACAGGGGGCAACTGAAGCTTTCTTT
many	-	TRBV10-3	TRBJ2-1	CAISEDNEQFF	TGTGCCATCAGTGAAGACAATGAGCAGTTCTTC
-	-	TRBV12-3/TRBV12-4	TRBJ2-2	CASSLRMKSGELFF	TGTGCCAGCAGTCTACGGATGAAATCCGGGGAGCTGTTTTTT
few	-	TRBV28	TRBJ1-1	CASSLSRGSTEAFF	TGTGCCAGCAGTTTAAGTCGGGGGAGCACTGAAGCTTTCTTT
-	-	TRBV7-6	TRBJ2-1	CASSLTAGSYNEQFF	TGTGCCAGCAGCTTAACGGCGGGGTCCTACAATGAGCAGTTCTTC
-	TRBD2	TRBV7-9	TRBJ2-1	CASSLFGRDNEQFF	TGTGCCAGCAGCTTATTCGGGAGGGACAATGAGCAGTTCTTC
-	TRBD1	TRBV20-1	TRBJ1-2	CSASAKGTGGLDGYTF	TGCAGTGCTAGTGCCAAGGGGACAGGGGGACTTGATGGCTACACCTTC
-	-	TRBV6-2/TRBV6-3	TRBJ2-4	CASSPRSTKNIQYF	TGTGCCAGCAGTCCCCGTTCAACCAAAAACATTCAGTACTTC
many	-	TRBV12-3/TRBV12-4	TRBJ1-5	CASRPEGSNQPQHF	TGTGCCAGCAGACCGGAGGGTAGCAATCAGCCCCAGCATTTT
few	-	TRBV4-2	TRBJ2-4	CASSQELGATDKNIQYF	TGTGCCAGCAGCCAAGAGTTGGGGGCCACCGACAAAAACATTCAGTACTTC
few	TRBD2	TRBV7-6	TRBJ2-1	CASSLVAGGYNEQFF	TGTGCCAGCAGCTTAGTAGCGGGGGGGTACAATGAGCAGTTCTTC
many	-	TRBV12-3/TRBV12-4	TRBJ1-5	CASSFGSPRSNQPQHF	TGTGCCAGCAGTTTTGGGTCCCCCCGCAGCAATCAGCCCCAGCATTTT
-	TRBD1	TRBV4-3	TRBJ2-5	CASSQRGREETQYF	TGCGCCAGCAGCCAGAGGGGGCGGGAAGAGACCCAGTACTTC
-	TRBD1	TRBV12-3/TRBV12-4	TRBJ2-6	CASSLSRAQGISGANVLTF	TGTGCCAGCAGTTTATCGCGGGCACAGGGGATCTCTGGGGCCAACGTCCTGACTTTC
few	-	TRBV29-1	TRBJ1-1	CSGRWGHEAFF	TGCAGCGGTAGGTGGGGGCATGAAGCTTTCTTT
few	-	TRBV30	TRBJ2-4	CAWSVRELAKNIQYF	TGTGCCTGGAGTGTTAGAGAACTAGCCAAAAACATTCAGTACTTC
-	TRBD1	TRBV4-3	TRBJ2-7	CASSQLYKDRGRYEQYF	TGCGCCAGCAGCCAACTCTACAAGGACAGGGGACGGTACGAGCAGTACTTC
few	-	TRBV7-2	TRBJ1-1	CASSLAGGATEAFF	TGTGCCAGCAGCTTAGCAGGGGGGGCCACTGAAGCTTTCTTT
-	-	TRBV7-8	TRBJ2-7	CASSFAVENEQYF	TGTGCCAGCAGCTTTGCAGTAGAGAACGAGCAGTACTTC
-	TRBD2	TRBV19	TRBJ2-3	CASRPGLPSADTQYF	TGTGCCAGTAGGCCGGGACTACCTAGCGCGGATACGCAGTATTTT
few	-	TRBV14	TRBJ1-3	CASTSVGNTIYF	TGTGCCAGCACCTCGGTCGGAAACACCATATATTTT
few	-	TRBV6-5	TRBJ1-2	CASSYGNSYGYTF	TGTGCCAGCAGTTATGGGAACTCCTATGGCTACACCTTC
many	-	TRBV5-1	TRBJ2-5	CASSPSDRTKETQYF	TGCGCCAGCAGCCCGTCGGACAGAACGAAAGAGACCCAGTACTTC
few	-	TRBV12-3/TRBV12-4	TRBJ1-6	CASSFSGNNSPLHF	TGTGCCAGCAGTTTTTCGGGAAATAATTCACCCCTCCACTTT
few	-	TRBV15	TRBJ1-2	CATSYEATPNYGYTF	TGTGCCACCAGCTATGAAGCGACACCTAACTATGGCTACACCTTC
-	-	TRBV7-9	TRBJ2-7	CASRLKTGYEQYF	TGTGCCAGCAGATTGAAGACAGGCTACGAGCAGTACTTC
-	-	TRBV12-3/TRBV12-4	TRBJ1-5	CASSLAGTQPQHF	TGTGCCAGCAGTTTAGCAGGGACTCAGCCCCAGCATTTT
-	TRBD1	TRBV6-1	TRBJ1-2	CASSELGTDYGYTF	TGTGCCAGCAGTGAACTTGGGACAGACTATGGCTACACCTTC
few	TRBD1	TRBV24-1	TRBJ2-7	CATSDYMGQTQYF	TGTGCCACCAGTGACTACATGGGACAGACACAGTACTTC
-	TRBD1	TRBV6-2/TRBV6-3	TRBJ2-5	CASRWTGSRGETQYF	TGTGCCAGCAGATGGACAGGTTCACGCGGAGAGACCCAGTACTTC
-	-	TRBV18	TRBJ2-7	CASSPPGIGSYEQYF	TGTGCCAGCTCACCACCGGGTATCGGTTCCTACGAGCAGTACTTC
-	-	TRBV4-1	TRBJ2-7	CASSQGPQDYEQYF	TGCGCCAGCAGCCAAGGCCCTCAGGACTACGAGCAGTACTTC
once	TRBD1	TRBV5-1	TRBJ2-1	CASSLRQGAGSSYNEQFF	TGCGCCAGCAGCTTGCGACAGGGGGCAGGGAGCTCCTACAATGAGCAGTTCTTC
few	TRBD2	TRBV7-2	TRBJ2-7	CASSQLGLAVSEQYF	TGTGCCAGCAGCCAGCTGGGACTAGCTGTTAGCGAGCAGTACTTC
-	-	TRBV14	TRBJ2-2	CASSPPGYAGELFF	TGTGCCAGCAGCCCCCCAGGGTACGCCGGGGAGCTGTTTTTT
few	-	TRBV20-1	TRBJ2-1	CSAMDSYNEQFF	TGCAGTGCCATGGACAGCTACAATGAGCAGTTCTTC
-	TRBD1	TRBV6-1	TRBJ1-4	CASSTRDRGLGKLFF	TGTGCCAGCAGTACCCGGGACAGGGGGCTCGGAAAACTGTTTTTT
-	-	TRBV12-3/TRBV12-4	TRBJ2-1	CASSETPGANEQFF	TGTGCCAGCAGTGAGACCCCGGGTGCGAATGAGCAGTTCTTC
few	TRBD1	TRBV6-2/TRBV6-3	TRBJ1-1	CASSSIRDSTEAFF	TGTGCCAGCAGTTCCATTCGGGACAGCACTGAAGCTTTCTTT
few	TRBD2	TRBV7-9	TRBJ2-1	CASSYSGRFINEQFF	TGTGCCAGCAGCTATAGCGGGAGGTTTATCAATGAGCAGTTCTTC
-	TRBD1	TRBV5-1	TRBJ1-1	CASSPLWTGDTEAFF	TGCGCCAGCAGCCCCCTTTGGACAGGGGACACTGAAGCTTTCTTT
few	-	TRBV6-1	TRBJ1-2	CARNSSGGHYGYTF	TGTGCCAGGAACTCAAGTGGGGGGCACTATGGCTACACCTTC